The clone carrying this T cell receptor (beta chain) was observed a handful of times. The data derive from a study of T-cell reconstitution after alpha-beta-depleted transplantation in children. The CDR3 has 17 residues. V shed 2 bases and J 1 base; nucleotides not matched to a gene: 8. Unique molecular identifiers tagged the TCRbeta library. TCRdb analysed the PCR reads with MiXCR anew, one entry per CDR3 protein. The repertoire holds about 370,000 distinct CDR3 sequences, with about 20% as singletons. The chain is built from TRBV12-3 or TRBV12-4 and TRBJ2-5; 9 bases agree with TRBD2. The material was PBMCs from the stem cell graft donor, obtained from the stem cell graft. This receptor was identified in a human donor who donated a stem cell graft to a child with acute myeloid leukemia. CDR3 residues: CASSLRILAGPQETQYF. DNA for the CDR3: TGTGCCAGCAGTTTAAGGATCCTAGCGGGACCCCAAGAGACCCAGTACTTC.